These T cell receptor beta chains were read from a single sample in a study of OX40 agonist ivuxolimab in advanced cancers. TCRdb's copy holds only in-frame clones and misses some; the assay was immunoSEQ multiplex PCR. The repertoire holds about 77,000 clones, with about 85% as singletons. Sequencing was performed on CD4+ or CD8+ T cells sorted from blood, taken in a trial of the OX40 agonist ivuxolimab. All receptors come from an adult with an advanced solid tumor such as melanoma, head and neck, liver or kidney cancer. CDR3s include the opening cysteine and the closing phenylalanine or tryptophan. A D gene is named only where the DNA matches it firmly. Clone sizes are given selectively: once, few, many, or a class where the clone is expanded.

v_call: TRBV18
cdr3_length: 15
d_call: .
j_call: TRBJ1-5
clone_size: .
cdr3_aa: CASSPSGGSNQPQHF
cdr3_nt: TGTGCCAGCTCACCATCTGGGGGTAGTAATCAGCCCCAGCATTTT

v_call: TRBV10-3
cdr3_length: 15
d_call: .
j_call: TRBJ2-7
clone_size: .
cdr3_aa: CAIRGTGTMAYEQYF
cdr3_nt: TGTGCCATCAGGGGCACCGGGACGATGGCCTACGAGCAGTACTTC

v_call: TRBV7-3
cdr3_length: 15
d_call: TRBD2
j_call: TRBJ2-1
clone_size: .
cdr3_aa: CASSSRLASYNEQFF
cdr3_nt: TGTGCCAGCAGCTCCCGACTAGCGTCCTACAATGAGCAGTTCTTC

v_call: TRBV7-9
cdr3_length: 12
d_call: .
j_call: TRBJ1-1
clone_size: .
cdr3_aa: CASSPPEREAFF
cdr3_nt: TGTGCCAGCAGCCCCCCGGAAAGGGAAGCTTTCTTT

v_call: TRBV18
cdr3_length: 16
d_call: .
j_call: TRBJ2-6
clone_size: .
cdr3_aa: CASSPVTGAGANVLTF
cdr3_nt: TGTGCCAGCTCACCAGTCACGGGGGCTGGGGCCAACGTCCTGACTTTC

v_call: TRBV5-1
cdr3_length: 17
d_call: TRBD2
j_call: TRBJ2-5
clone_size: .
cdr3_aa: CASSRGLAGGPGETQYF
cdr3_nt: TGCGCCAGCAGCAGGGGACTAGCGGGGGGGCCCGGCGAGACCCAGTACTTC

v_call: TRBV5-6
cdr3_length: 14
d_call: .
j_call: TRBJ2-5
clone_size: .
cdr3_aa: CASSLEGPWETQYF
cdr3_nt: TGTGCCAGCAGCTTGGAGGGACCTTGGGAGACCCAGTACTTC

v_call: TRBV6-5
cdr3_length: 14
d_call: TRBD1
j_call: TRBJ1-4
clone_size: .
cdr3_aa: CASSKGQREEKLFF
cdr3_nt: TGTGCCAGCAGTAAGGGACAGAGGGAGGAAAAACTGTTTTTT

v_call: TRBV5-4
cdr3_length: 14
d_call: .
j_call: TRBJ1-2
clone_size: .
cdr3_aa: CASSLLGFGYGYTF
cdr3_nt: TGTGCCAGCAGCTTGTTGGGGTTCGGCTATGGCTACACCTTC

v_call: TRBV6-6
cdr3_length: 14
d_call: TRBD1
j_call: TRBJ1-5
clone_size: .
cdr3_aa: CASSYQGADQPQHF
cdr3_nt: TGTGCCAGCAGTTACCAGGGGGCAGATCAGCCCCAGCATTTT

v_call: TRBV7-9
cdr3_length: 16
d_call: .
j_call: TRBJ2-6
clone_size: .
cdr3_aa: CASSFSEGSGANVLTF
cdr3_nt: TGTGCCAGCAGCTTTTCTGAGGGGTCTGGGGCCAACGTCCTGACTTTC

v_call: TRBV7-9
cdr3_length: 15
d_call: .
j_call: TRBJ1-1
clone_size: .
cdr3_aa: CASSPKLRVGTEAFF
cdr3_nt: TGTGCCAGCAGCCCTAAGTTGAGGGTGGGAACTGAAGCTTTCTTT

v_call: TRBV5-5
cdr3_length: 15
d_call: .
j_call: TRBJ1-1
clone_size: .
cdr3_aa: CASSLRARVVAEAFF
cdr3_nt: TGTGCCAGCAGCCTGAGGGCCCGGGTGGTTGCTGAAGCTTTCTTT

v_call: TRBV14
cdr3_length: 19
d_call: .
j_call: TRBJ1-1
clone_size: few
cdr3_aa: CASSPSFPHDRTVVTEAFF
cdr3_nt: TGTGCCAGCAGCCCATCGTTCCCCCACGACCGGACGGTGGTCACTGAAGCTTTCTTT

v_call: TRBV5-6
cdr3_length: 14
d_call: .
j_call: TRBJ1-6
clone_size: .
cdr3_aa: CASSRGQKNSPLHF
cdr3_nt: TGTGCCAGCAGCCGAGGACAGAAGAATTCACCCCTCCACTTT

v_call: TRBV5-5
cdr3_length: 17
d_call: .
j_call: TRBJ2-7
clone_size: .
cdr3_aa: CASSLAGLRKETYEQYF
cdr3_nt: TGTGCCAGCAGCTTGGCTGGTCTAAGAAAAGAAACGTACGAGCAGTACTTC

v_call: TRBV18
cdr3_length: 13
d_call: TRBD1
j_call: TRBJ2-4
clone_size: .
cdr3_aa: CASSRDRERGEYF
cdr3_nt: TGTGCCAGCTCACGCGACAGGGAGAGGGGCGAATACTTC

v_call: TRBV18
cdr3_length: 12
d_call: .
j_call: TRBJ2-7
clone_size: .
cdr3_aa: CASSLLMDEQYF
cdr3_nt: TGTGCCAGCTCACTTTTGATGGACGAGCAGTACTTC

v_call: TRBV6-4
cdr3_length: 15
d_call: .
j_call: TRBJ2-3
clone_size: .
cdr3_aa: CASSGGLGSADTQYF
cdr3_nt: TGTGCCAGCAGCGGGGGCCTGGGCAGTGCAGATACGCAGTATTTT

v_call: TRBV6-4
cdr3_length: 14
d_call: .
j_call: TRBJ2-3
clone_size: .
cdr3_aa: CASSDSRGQDTQYF
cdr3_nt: TGTGCCAGCAGTGACTCCCGGGGCCAAGATACGCAGTATTTT

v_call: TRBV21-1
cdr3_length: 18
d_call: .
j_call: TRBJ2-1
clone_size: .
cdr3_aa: CASSPQTPGLAEYNEQFF
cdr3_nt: TGTGCCAGCAGCCCCCAAACTCCTGGACTAGCGGAGTACAATGAGCAGTTCTTC

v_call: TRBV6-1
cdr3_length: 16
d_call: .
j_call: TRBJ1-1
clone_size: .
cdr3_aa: CASSEYGGLANTEAFF
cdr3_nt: TGTGCCAGCAGTGAATATGGGGGGCTTGCTAACACTGAAGCTTTCTTT

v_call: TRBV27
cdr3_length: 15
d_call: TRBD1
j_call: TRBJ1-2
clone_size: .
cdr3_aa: CASRRTGGLNYGYTF
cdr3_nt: TGTGCCAGCCGACGGACAGGGGGGCTTAACTATGGCTACACCTTC

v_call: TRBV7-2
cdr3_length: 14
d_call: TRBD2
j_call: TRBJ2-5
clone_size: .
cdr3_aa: CASSWDYRRETQYF
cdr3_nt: TGTGCCAGCAGCTGGGACTATCGGAGGGAGACCCAGTACTTC

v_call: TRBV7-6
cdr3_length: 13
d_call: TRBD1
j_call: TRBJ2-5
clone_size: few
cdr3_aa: CASSLGQEETQYF
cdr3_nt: TGTGCCAGCAGCTTGGGACAGGAGGAGACCCAGTACTTC

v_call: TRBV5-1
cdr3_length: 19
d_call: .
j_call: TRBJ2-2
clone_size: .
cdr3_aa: CASSLVFGGARTDTGELFF
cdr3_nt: TGCGCCAGCAGCTTGGTATTTGGGGGAGCCCGGACAGACACCGGGGAGCTGTTTTTT

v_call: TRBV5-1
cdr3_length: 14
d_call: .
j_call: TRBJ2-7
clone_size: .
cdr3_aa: CASRDGTEPYEQYF
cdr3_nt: TGCGCCAGCAGGGACGGGACGGAGCCCTACGAGCAGTACTTC

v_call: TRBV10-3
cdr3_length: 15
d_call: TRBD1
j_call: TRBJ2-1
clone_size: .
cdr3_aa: CAISELRGLYNEQFF
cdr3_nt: TGTGCCATCAGTGAGCTCAGGGGGCTGTACAATGAGCAGTTCTTC

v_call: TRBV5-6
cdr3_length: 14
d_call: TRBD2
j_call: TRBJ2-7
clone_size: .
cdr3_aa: CASSLRGGIAEQYF
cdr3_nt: TGTGCCAGCAGCTTGCGGGGGGGAATCGCCGAGCAGTACTTC

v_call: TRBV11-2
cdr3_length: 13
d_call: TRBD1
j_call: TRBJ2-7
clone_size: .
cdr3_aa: CASSLDRAHEQYF
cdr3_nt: TGTGCCAGCAGCTTGGACAGGGCCCACGAGCAGTACTTC